The rows below give T cell receptor beta chains drawn from one sample of a study of blood T cell repertoires in COVID-19. Produced via immunoSEQ multiplex PCR; TCRdb's table is partial and in-frame only. The data show 150,000 to 200,000 clones, 83% seen once. The sample taken for sequencing was peripheral blood. The receptors were sampled from an elderly woman with acute or convalescent COVID-19. CDR3s include the opening cysteine and the closing phenylalanine or tryptophan. Fields, in order: clone size, J gene, V gene, D gene, CDR3 protein, CDR3 DNA. The D gene is left open where the match is weak. Rows may omit the clone size; those that give it use once, few, many or a size class.

>few|TRBJ2-2|TRBV18|-
CASSHRQSPYTGELFF
TGTGCCAGCTCACACCGACAGAGCCCATACACCGGGGAGCTGTTTTTT
>few|TRBJ1-1|TRBV6-5|-
CASSISTGNTEAFF
TGTGCCAGCAGTATAAGTACGGGGAACACTGAAGCTTTCTTT
>-|TRBJ1-1|TRBV7-8|-
CASSLGQTVFLNTEAFF
TGTGCCAGCAGCTTAGGGCAGACAGTTTTTTTGAACACTGAAGCTTTCTTT
>-|TRBJ1-4|TRBV4-1|TRBD1
CASSQEPGTGRGEKLFF
TGCGCCAGCAGCCAGGAACCAGGGACAGGGCGCGGAGAAAAACTGTTTTTT
>-|TRBJ2-1|TRBV24-1|TRBD2
CATSDSGLAGGLEQFF
TGTGCCACCAGTGACTCGGGACTAGCGGGAGGGCTTGAGCAGTTCTTC
>few|TRBJ1-2|TRBV29-1|-
CSVLFYGYTF
TGCAGCGTTCTCTTCTATGGCTACACCTTC
>few|TRBJ2-2|TRBV5-4|TRBD2
CASSLAGGNTGELFF
TGTGCCAGCAGCTTGGCGGGGGGGAACACCGGGGAGCTGTTTTTT
>once|TRBJ1-2|TRBV5-1|-
CASSSIPGDYGYTF
TGCGCCAGCAGCTCGATACCGGGAGACTATGGCTACACCTTC
>-|TRBJ1-2|TRBV27|-
CASSLGPPPDRWIYGYTF
TGTGCCAGCAGCCTGGGTCCCCCCCCAGACAGATGGATCTATGGCTACACCTTC
>few|TRBJ1-5|TRBV28|TRBD1
CASSPTGGFQPQHF
TGTGCCAGCAGTCCTACAGGGGGCTTTCAGCCCCAGCATTTT
>-|TRBJ2-7|TRBV6-5|-
CASSRDPYYEQYF
TGTGCCAGCAGCCGGGATCCTTACTACGAGCAGTACTTC
>-|TRBJ2-5|TRBV19|-
CASSWGEETQYF
TGTGCCAGTAGTTGGGGCGAAGAGACCCAGTACTTC
>-|TRBJ2-7|TRBV5-1|TRBD1
CASSYRGTYEQYF
TGCGCCAGCAGCTACAGGGGAACCTACGAGCAGTACTTC
>-|TRBJ2-1|TRBV4-1|-
CASSQETRQQFF
TGCGCCAGCAGCCAAGAGACACGGCAGCAGTTCTTC
>few|TRBJ2-1|TRBV5-6|TRBD1
CASSLGTGSYNEQFF
TGTGCCAGCAGCCTCGGGACAGGCTCCTACAATGAGCAGTTCTTC
>-|TRBJ2-5|TRBV7-7|-
CASSLGTGTPIETQYF
TGTGCTAGCAGCTTAGGAACCGGGACACCAATTGAGACCCAGTACTTC
>-|TRBJ1-1|TRBV29-1|-
CSGRTVNTEAFF
TGCAGCGGGAGGACAGTGAACACTGAAGCTTTCTTT
>-|TRBJ2-3|TRBV27|-
CASKPAGHTDTQYF
TGTGCCAGCAAACCCGCGGGTCACACAGATACGCAGTATTTT